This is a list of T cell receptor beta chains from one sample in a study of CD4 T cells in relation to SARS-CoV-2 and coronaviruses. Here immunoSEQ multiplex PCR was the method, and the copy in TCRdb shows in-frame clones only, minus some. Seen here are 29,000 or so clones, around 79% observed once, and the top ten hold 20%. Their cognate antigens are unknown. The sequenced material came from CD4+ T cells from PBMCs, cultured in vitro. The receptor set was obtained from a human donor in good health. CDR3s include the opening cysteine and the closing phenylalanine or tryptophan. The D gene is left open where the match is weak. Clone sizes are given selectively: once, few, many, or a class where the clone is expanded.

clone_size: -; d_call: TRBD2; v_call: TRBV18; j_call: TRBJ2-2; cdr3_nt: TGTGCCAGCTCACAACAAACCCTAGCGGGGGGCCCCACCGGGGAGCTGTTTTTT; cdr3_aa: CASSQQTLAGGPTGELFF
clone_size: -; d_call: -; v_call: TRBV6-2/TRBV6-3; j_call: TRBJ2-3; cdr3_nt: TGTGCCAGCCGCCAGGGGTATGCCACAGATACGCAGTATTTT; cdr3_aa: CASRQGYATDTQYF
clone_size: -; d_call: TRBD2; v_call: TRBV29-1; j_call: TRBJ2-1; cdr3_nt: TGCAGCGTTGAACCAGCGGGGAATGAGCAGTTCTTC; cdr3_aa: CSVEPAGNEQFF
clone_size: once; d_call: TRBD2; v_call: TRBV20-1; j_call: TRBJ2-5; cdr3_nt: TGCAGTGCTAGTCTAAGCGGGAGTGAGACCCAGTACTTC; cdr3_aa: CSASLSGSETQYF
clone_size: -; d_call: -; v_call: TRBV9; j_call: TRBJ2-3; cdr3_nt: TGTGCCAGCAGCGTTAATTCCCTAGATACGCAGTATTTT; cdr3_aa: CASSVNSLDTQYF
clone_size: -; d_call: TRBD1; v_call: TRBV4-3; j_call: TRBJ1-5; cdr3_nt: TGCGCCAGCAGCCAGGAGACAGGGGCTCAGCCCCAGCATTTT; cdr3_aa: CASSQETGAQPQHF
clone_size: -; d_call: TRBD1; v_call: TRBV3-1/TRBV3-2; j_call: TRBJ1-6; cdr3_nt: TGTGCCAGCAGCCAAGAAGGGACAGGGAGATTTGTTTCACCCCTCCACTTT; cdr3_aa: CASSQEGTGRFVSPLHF
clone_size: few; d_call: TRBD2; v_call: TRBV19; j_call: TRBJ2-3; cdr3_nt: TGTGCCAGTGCAAGCGGGGGGGCAGATACGCAGTATTTT; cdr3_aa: CASASGGADTQYF
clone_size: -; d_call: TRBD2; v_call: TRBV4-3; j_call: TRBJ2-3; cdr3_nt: TGCGCCAGCAGCCAAGATCGGGGGGTCGTCGGGCTAGCGGGGGGAACAGATACGCAGTATTTT; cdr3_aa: CASSQDRGVVGLAGGTDTQYF
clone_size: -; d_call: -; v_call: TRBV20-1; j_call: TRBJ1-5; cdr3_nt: TGCAGTGCTAGTGGGGGATTTGGCAATCAGCCCCAGCATTTT; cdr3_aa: CSASGGFGNQPQHF
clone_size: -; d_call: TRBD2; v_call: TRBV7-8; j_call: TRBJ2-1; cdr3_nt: TGTGCCAGCAGCCCCGGGACTAGCGCGACGCGGACATTGAATGAGCAGTTCTTC; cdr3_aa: CASSPGTSATRTLNEQFF
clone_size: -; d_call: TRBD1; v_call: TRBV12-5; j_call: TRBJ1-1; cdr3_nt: TGTGCTAGTGGTAACCCCGGACAGGGGGGCACTGAAGCTTTCTTT; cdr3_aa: CASGNPGQGGTEAFF
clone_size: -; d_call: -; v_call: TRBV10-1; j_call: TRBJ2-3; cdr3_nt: TGCGCCAGCAGTAGACTAGAAAGGACAGATACGCAGTATTTT; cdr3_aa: CASSRLERTDTQYF
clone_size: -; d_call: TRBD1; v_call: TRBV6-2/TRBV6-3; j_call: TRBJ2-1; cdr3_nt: TGTGCCAGCAGCACTATGACAGGGTACAATGAGCAGTTCTTC; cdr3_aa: CASSTMTGYNEQFF
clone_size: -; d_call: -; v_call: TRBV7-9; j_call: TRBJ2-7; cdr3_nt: TGTGCCAGCAGCCCAAACAACAACTGGCAGTACTTC; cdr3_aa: CASSPNNNWQYF
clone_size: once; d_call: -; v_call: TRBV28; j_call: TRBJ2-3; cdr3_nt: TGTGCCAGCACCCCTCGGAGGGACCCGCATACGCAGTATTTT; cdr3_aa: CASTPRRDPHTQYF
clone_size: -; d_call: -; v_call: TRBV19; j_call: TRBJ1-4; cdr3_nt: TGTGCCAGTAAGAGGCCCGGAGATGAAAAACTGTTTTTT; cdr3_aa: CASKRPGDEKLFF
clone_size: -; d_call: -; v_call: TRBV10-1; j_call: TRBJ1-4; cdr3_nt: TGCGCCAGCAGTGAGTCTGGCCCAGCGAGAAAACTGTTTTTT; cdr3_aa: CASSESGPARKLFF
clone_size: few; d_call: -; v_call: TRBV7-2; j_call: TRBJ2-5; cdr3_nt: TGTGCCAGCAGCTTAGTTGGGGGAAAAGAGACCCAGTACTTC; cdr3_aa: CASSLVGGKETQYF
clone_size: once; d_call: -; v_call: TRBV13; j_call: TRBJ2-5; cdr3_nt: TGTGCCAGCAGCTTGCAAGAGACCCAGTACTTC; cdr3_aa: CASSLQETQYF
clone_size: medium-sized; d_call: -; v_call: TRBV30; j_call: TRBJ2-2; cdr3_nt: TGTGCCTGGAGTGCGACCGTGAACACCGGGGAGCTGTTTTTT; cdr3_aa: CAWSATVNTGELFF
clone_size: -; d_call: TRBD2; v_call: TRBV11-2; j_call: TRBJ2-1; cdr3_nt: TGTGCCAGCAGCCTACTAGCGACTAGCTCCTACAATGAGCAGTTCTTC; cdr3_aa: CASSLLATSSYNEQFF
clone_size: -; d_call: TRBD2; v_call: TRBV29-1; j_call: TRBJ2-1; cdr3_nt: TGCAGCGTTACCGGACTAGCGGGAGGCTCCTACAATGAGCAGTTCTTC; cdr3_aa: CSVTGLAGGSYNEQFF
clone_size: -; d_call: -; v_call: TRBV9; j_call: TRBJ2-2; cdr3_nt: TGTGCCAGCAGCGTAGGGGCCAGTCGAAACACCGGGGAGCTGTTTTTT; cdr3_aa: CASSVGASRNTGELFF
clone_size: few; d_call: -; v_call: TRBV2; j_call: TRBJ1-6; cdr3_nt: TGTGCCAGCAGTGAAGTGGGGGATTCACCCCTCCACTTT; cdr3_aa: CASSEVGDSPLHF
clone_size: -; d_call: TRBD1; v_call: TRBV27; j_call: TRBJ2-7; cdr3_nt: TGTGCCAGCAGTACGACCCGGGACAGGGTCTACGAGCAGTACTTC; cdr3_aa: CASSTTRDRVYEQYF
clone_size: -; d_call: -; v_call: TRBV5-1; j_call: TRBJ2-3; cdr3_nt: TGCGCCAGCAGCCTCGAACTGGCCCAAGATACGCAGTATTTT; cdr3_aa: CASSLELAQDTQYF
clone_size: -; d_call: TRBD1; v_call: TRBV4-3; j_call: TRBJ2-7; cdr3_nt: TGCGCCAGCAGCCAAGGGGGGGCCGGGACAGGGGTCTACGAGCAGTACTTC; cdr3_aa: CASSQGGAGTGVYEQYF
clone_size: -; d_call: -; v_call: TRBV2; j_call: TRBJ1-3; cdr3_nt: TGTGCCATACACTCGGGAAACACCATATATTTT; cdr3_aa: CAIHSGNTIYF
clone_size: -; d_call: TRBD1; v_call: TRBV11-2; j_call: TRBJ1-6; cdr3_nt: TGTGCCAGCAGCTTAACTCGGCAGGGGGCGGATTCACCCCTCCACTTT; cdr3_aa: CASSLTRQGADSPLHF
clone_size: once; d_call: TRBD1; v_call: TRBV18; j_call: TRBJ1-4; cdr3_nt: TGTGCCAGCTCCCGAGCAGGGGGAACTAATGAAAAACTGTTTTTT; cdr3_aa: CASSRAGGTNEKLFF
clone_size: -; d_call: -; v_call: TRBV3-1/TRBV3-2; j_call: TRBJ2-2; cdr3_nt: TGTGCCAGCAGCCGTGGTGGGACCGGGGAGCTGTTTTTT; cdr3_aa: CASSRGGTGELFF
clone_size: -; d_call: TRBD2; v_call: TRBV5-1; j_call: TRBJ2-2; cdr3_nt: TGCGCCAGCAGCTTGTGGGCGGGAGGAGAGACCGGGGAGCTGTTTTTT; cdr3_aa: CASSLWAGGETGELFF
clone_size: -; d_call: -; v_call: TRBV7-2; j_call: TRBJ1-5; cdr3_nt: TGTGCCAGCAGCTTAGTGGGAAACCATCAGCCCCAGCATTTT; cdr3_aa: CASSLVGNHQPQHF
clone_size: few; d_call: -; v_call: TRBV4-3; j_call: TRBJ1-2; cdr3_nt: TGCGCCAGCAGCCAAGATCCGGGCAGGGAGCATGGCTACACCTTC; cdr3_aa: CASSQDPGREHGYTF
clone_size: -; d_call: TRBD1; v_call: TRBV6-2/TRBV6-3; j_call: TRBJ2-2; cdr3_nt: TGTGCCAGCAGTTCCAACAGGGGGCCGGGCGGGGAGCTGTTTTTT; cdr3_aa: CASSSNRGPGGELFF
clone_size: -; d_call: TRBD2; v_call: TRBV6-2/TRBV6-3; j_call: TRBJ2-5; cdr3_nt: TGTGCCAGCAGTTACCTAGCGGGGGGGCCGAACCAAGAGACCCAGTACTTC; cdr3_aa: CASSYLAGGPNQETQYF